This T cell receptor (beta chain) was captured in a study of shared clonotypes between healthy human individuals. The CDR3 consists of 15 residues. CDR1 GTSNPN and CDR2 SVGIG come from the germline V gene (reference sequence). V was cut by 5 bases and J by 1 base, with 17 bases left in between. In the original workflow: ImmunoSEQ supplied junction-only sequences lacking quality scores, so filtering was different. Profiled with immunoSEQ multiplex PCR; TCRdb holds only in-frame clones, not every one. The D gene and trimming were derived from the DNA, and the V and J assignments and clone size from that table. The sample shows approximately 470,000 clones, around four fifths of them seen only once.

This chain connects TRBV30 to TRBJ2-5; no definite D call. The receptor was derived from a woman aged 40 to 49 in good health. Some clones in this sample may be carry-over from other donors' samples. Sequenced material: PBMCs. The CDR3 DNA sequence: TGTGCCTGGGAACCTAAAGGGCGCCTCCAAGAGACCCAGTACTTC. This gives the protein CAWEPKGRLQETQYF.